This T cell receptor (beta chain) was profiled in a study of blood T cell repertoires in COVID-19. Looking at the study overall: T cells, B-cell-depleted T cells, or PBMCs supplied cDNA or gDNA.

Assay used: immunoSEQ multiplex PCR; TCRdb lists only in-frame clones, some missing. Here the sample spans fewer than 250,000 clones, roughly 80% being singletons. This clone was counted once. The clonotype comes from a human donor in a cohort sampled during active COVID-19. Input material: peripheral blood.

The CDR3 loop reads CASRDSYEKLFF. CDR3 sequence (DNA): TGTGCCAGCAGAGACAGTTATGAAAAACTGTTTTTT. The V gene is TRBV6-5, the J gene TRBJ1-4; maybe TRBD1 (5 bases). This CDR3 region has 12 residues. V was pared by 6 bases and J by 6 bases, with 8 bases between. CDR1 is MNHEY, CDR2 SVGAGI, per germline.